This TCR beta chain was retrieved from a study of cytomegalovirus exposure and HLA in healthy donors. The PCR contained 60 Vbeta and 13 Jbeta primers. Clones were read by immunoSEQ multiplex PCR, and TCRdb kept only the in-frame ones, dropping some. This table holds roughly 100,000 clones, 79% found once. Trimming pared 3 bases from V and 5 bases from J, leaving 10 bases between. Germline CDR1 and CDR2: SEHNR and FQNEAQ (reference sequence). This CDR3 is built from 14 residues. The receptor was isolated from a man in his forties or fifties in good health and CMV-seropositive. The sequenced sample consisted of PBMCs. The chain employs TRBV7-9 and TRBJ1-4; D may be TRBD1 (5 bases). The CDR3 coding sequence is TGTGCCAGCAGCTTGGGTCAGGGAAATGAAAAACTGTTTTTT. Encoded protein: CASSLGQGNEKLFF. Full variable domain (missing parts from reference TRBV7-9 and TRBJ1-4): DTGVSQNPRHKITKRGQNVTFRCDPISEHNRLYWYRQTLGQGPEFLTYFQNEAQLEKSRLLSDRFSAERPKGSFSTLEIQRTEQGDSAMYLCASSLGQGNEKLFFGSGTQLSVL.